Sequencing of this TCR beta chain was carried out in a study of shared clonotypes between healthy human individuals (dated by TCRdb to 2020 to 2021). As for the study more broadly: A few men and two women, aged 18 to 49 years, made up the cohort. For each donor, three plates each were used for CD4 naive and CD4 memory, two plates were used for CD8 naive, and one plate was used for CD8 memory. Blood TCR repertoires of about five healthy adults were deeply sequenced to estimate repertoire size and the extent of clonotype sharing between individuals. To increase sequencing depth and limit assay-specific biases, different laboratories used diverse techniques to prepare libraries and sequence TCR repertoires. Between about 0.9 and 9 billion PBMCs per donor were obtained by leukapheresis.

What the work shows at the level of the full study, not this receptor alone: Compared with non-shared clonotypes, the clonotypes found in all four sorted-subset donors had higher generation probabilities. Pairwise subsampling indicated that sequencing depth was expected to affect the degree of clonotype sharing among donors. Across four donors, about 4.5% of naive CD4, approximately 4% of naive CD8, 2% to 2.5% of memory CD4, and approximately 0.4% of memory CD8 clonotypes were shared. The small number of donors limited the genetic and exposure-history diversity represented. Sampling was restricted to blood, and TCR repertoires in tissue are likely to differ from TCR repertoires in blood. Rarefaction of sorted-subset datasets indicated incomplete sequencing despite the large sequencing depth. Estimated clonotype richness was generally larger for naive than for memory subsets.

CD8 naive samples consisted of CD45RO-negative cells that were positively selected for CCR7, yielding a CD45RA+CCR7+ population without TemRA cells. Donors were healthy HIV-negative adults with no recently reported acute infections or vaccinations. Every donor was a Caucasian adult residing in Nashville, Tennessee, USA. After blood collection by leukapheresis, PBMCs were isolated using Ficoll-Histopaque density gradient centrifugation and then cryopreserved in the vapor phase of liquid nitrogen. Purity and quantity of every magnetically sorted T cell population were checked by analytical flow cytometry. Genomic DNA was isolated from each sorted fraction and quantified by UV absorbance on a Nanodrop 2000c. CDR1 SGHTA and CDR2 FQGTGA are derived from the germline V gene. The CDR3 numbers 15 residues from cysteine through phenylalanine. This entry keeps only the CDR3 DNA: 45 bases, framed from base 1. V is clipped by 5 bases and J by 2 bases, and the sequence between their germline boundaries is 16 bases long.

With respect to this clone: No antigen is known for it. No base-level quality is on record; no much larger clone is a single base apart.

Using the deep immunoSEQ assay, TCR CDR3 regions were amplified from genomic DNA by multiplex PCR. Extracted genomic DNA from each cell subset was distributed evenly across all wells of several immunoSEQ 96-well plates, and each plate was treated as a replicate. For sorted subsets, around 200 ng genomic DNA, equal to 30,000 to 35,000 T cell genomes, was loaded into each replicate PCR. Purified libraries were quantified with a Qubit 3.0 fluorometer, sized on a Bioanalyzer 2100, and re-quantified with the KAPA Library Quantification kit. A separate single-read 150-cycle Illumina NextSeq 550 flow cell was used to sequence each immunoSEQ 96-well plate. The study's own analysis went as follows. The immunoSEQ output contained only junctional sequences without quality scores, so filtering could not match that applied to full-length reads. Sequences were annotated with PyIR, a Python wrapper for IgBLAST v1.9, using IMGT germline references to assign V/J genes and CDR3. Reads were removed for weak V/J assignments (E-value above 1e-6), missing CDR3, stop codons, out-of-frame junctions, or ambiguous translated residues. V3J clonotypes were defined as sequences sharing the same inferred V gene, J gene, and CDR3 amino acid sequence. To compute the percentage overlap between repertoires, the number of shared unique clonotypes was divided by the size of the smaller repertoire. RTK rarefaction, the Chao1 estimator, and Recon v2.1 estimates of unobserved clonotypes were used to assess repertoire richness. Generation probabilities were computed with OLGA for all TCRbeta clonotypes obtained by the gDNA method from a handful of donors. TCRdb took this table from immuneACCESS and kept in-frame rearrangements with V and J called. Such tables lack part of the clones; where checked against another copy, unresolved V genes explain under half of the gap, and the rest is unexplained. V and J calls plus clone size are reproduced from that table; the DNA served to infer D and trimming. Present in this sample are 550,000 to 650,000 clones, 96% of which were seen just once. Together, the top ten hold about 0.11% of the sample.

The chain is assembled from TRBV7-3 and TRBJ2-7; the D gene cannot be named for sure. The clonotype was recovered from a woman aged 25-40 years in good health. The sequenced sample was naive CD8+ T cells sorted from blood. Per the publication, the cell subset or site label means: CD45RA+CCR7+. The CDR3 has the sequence CASSTLERVAYEQYF. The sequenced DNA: TGTGCCAGCAGCACCCTCGAAAGGGTTGCCTACGAGCAGTACTTC.